Listed below are T cell receptor beta chains from one sample, sequenced in a study of low-dose radiotherapy and immunotherapy resistance in tumors. TCRdb recomputed calls from the reads with MiXCR, one row per CDR3 protein. Of around 84,000 distinct CDR3 sequences listed, 17% were seen once; the top ten hold about 1.3%. The source material was PBMCs, sampled after low-dose radiotherapy plus immunotherapy. These receptors all stem from a male donor with prostate cancer. Each CDR3 is given with its conserved first and last residue. The order of the fields is V gene, clone size, D gene, J gene, CDR3 DNA, CDR3 protein. D genes are given only for firm matches. Clone size, where shown, is once, few, many, or a class for clones that have expanded.

v_call: TRBV25-1
clone_size: NA
d_call: NA
j_call: TRBJ1-1
cdr3_nt: TGTGCCAGCAGTGGGCCGCTGACTGAAGCTTTCTTT
cdr3_aa: CASSGPLTEAFF

v_call: TRBV6-1
clone_size: NA
d_call: TRBD2
j_call: TRBJ2-1
cdr3_nt: TGTGCCAGCGGTAGAAGCGGGGGGATCTACAATGAGCAGTTCTTC
cdr3_aa: CASGRSGGIYNEQFF

v_call: TRBV19
clone_size: many
d_call: TRBD1
j_call: TRBJ2-5
cdr3_nt: TGTGCCAGTAGTCCGCTCGGGACAGGCGTTGTGACCCAGTACTTC
cdr3_aa: CASSPLGTGVVTQYF

v_call: TRBV14
clone_size: many
d_call: NA
j_call: TRBJ2-3
cdr3_nt: TGTGCCAGCAGCCAAGGGGGGATCCGCACAGATACGCAGTATTTT
cdr3_aa: CASSQGGIRTDTQYF

v_call: TRBV25-1
clone_size: many
d_call: TRBD1
j_call: TRBJ2-5
cdr3_nt: TGTGCCAGCAGTGAAGGGGCAGGGGGCGAATTGGAGACCCAGTACTTC
cdr3_aa: CASSEGAGGELETQYF

v_call: TRBV28
clone_size: many
d_call: NA
j_call: TRBJ1-1
cdr3_nt: TGTGCCAGCATCCCCCGACGGAACACTGAAGCTTTCTTT
cdr3_aa: CASIPRRNTEAFF

v_call: TRBV10-3
clone_size: many
d_call: TRBD1
j_call: TRBJ2-3
cdr3_nt: TGTGCCATCAGCGGACAGGGTCCCACAGATACGCAGTATTTT
cdr3_aa: CAISGQGPTDTQYF

v_call: TRBV19
clone_size: many
d_call: NA
j_call: TRBJ1-2
cdr3_nt: TGTGCCAGTAGTTCGGGAGCAGGCTATGGCTACACCTTC
cdr3_aa: CASSSGAGYGYTF

v_call: TRBV3-1
clone_size: many
d_call: TRBD2
j_call: TRBJ2-1
cdr3_nt: TGTGCCAGCGGACCTAGCGGGCTGTACAATGAGCAGTTCTTC
cdr3_aa: CASGPSGLYNEQFF

v_call: TRBV5-3
clone_size: NA
d_call: TRBD2
j_call: TRBJ2-1
cdr3_nt: TGTGCCAGCAGCTTCCGGACTAGCAAGGCCTACAATGAGCAGTTCTTC
cdr3_aa: CASSFRTSKAYNEQFF

v_call: TRBV12-3/TRBV12-4
clone_size: many
d_call: NA
j_call: TRBJ2-7
cdr3_nt: TGTGCCAGCAGTTTCGCGGGACAGCTACTCGAGCAGTACTTC
cdr3_aa: CASSFAGQLLEQYF

v_call: TRBV20-1
clone_size: few
d_call: NA
j_call: TRBJ2-1
cdr3_nt: TGCAGTGCTAGCCCCTTTAGGGGGGATAGCTCCTACAATGAGCAGTTCTTC
cdr3_aa: CSASPFRGDSSYNEQFF

v_call: TRBV7-2
clone_size: many
d_call: TRBD2
j_call: TRBJ2-7
cdr3_nt: TGTGCCAGCAGCTTAGAACTAGCGGAGACATACGAGCAGTACTTC
cdr3_aa: CASSLELAETYEQYF

v_call: TRBV6-2/TRBV6-3
clone_size: many
d_call: NA
j_call: TRBJ1-4
cdr3_nt: TGTGCCAGCGTGGGTGAAACAACTAATGAAAAACTGTTTTTT
cdr3_aa: CASVGETTNEKLFF

v_call: TRBV20-1
clone_size: many
d_call: TRBD2
j_call: TRBJ2-2
cdr3_nt: TGCAGTGCTAGAATCCAGCGGGAGCTCTCTGGGGAGCTGTTTTTT
cdr3_aa: CSARIQRELSGELFF

v_call: TRBV29-1
clone_size: many
d_call: NA
j_call: TRBJ2-7
cdr3_nt: TGCAGCGCTCTCCTGAGGGGTATGGGGGTATACGAGCAGTACTTC
cdr3_aa: CSALLRGMGVYEQYF

v_call: TRBV13
clone_size: many
d_call: NA
j_call: TRBJ2-5
cdr3_nt: TGTGCCAGCAGCTTACCCGGAAGTCAACTCCAAGAGACCCAGTACTTC
cdr3_aa: CASSLPGSQLQETQYF

v_call: TRBV12-3/TRBV12-4
clone_size: many
d_call: NA
j_call: TRBJ1-5
cdr3_nt: TGTGCCAGCAAAGGGTCGGCCAATCAGCCCCAGCATTTT
cdr3_aa: CASKGSANQPQHF

v_call: TRBV7-8
clone_size: many
d_call: TRBD2
j_call: TRBJ2-7
cdr3_nt: TGTGCCAGCAGCTTAGATAGCGGGAGAGGGGAGCAGTACTTC
cdr3_aa: CASSLDSGRGEQYF

v_call: TRBV28
clone_size: many
d_call: NA
j_call: TRBJ2-3
cdr3_nt: TGTGCCAGCAGACCGACGGGGTATCGGGAGAACACAGATACGCAGTATTTT
cdr3_aa: CASRPTGYRENTDTQYF

v_call: TRBV7-8
clone_size: NA
d_call: TRBD1
j_call: TRBJ2-7
cdr3_nt: TGTGCCAGCAGCCGCAACAGACTTGGACAGGGGGGCGGCGAGCAGTACTTC
cdr3_aa: CASSRNRLGQGGGEQYF

v_call: TRBV29-1
clone_size: many
d_call: TRBD2
j_call: TRBJ2-1
cdr3_nt: TGCAGCGTTGTTTTTGCCCCCGGGAGGGGCCATAACAACTACAATGAGCAGTTCTTC
cdr3_aa: CSVVFAPGRGHNNYNEQFF

v_call: TRBV5-1
clone_size: NA
d_call: NA
j_call: TRBJ2-1
cdr3_nt: TGCGCCAGCAGCTTGGCCAGCACAGGCGCGGGGAATGAGCAGTTCTTC
cdr3_aa: CASSLASTGAGNEQFF

v_call: TRBV9
clone_size: many
d_call: NA
j_call: TRBJ1-6
cdr3_nt: TGTGCCAGCAGCGGAGGACAGATTAATTCACCCCTCCACTTT
cdr3_aa: CASSGGQINSPLHF

v_call: TRBV30
clone_size: NA
d_call: NA
j_call: TRBJ1-3
cdr3_nt: TGTGCCTGGAGTGTATCGGCCATTACTGGAAACACCATATATTTT
cdr3_aa: CAWSVSAITGNTIYF

v_call: TRBV24-1
clone_size: many
d_call: NA
j_call: TRBJ2-1
cdr3_nt: TGTGCCACCAGTGACCCGCCGATGAATGAGCAGTTCTTC
cdr3_aa: CATSDPPMNEQFF

v_call: TRBV29-1
clone_size: many
d_call: TRBD2
j_call: TRBJ2-3
cdr3_nt: TGCAGCGTCGCTTTTAGCGGGAACGCAGATACGCAGTATTTT
cdr3_aa: CSVAFSGNADTQYF

v_call: TRBV10-3
clone_size: many
d_call: NA
j_call: TRBJ2-7
cdr3_nt: TGTGCCATCAGTCCGGGTGCGAGTTTGGGTTCCTACGAGCAGTACTTC
cdr3_aa: CAISPGASLGSYEQYF

v_call: TRBV19
clone_size: many
d_call: TRBD1
j_call: TRBJ1-5
cdr3_nt: TGTGCCAGCCGTACAGGGGATAGCAATCAGCCCCAGCATTTT
cdr3_aa: CASRTGDSNQPQHF

v_call: TRBV7-2
clone_size: many
d_call: NA
j_call: TRBJ1-1
cdr3_nt: TGTGCCAGCAGCCCCCTTTCCGGGAACACTGAAGCTTTCTTT
cdr3_aa: CASSPLSGNTEAFF

v_call: TRBV6-2/TRBV6-3
clone_size: many
d_call: TRBD2
j_call: TRBJ2-7
cdr3_nt: TGTGCCAGCAGTTACGGGACTAGCGGGAGGTTGTACGAGCAGTACTTC
cdr3_aa: CASSYGTSGRLYEQYF

v_call: TRBV28
clone_size: many
d_call: TRBD2
j_call: TRBJ2-1
cdr3_nt: TGTGCCAGCAGTTTATGGGTCTCGCGGGAGGGCCCTAATGAGCAGTTCTTC
cdr3_aa: CASSLWVSREGPNEQFF

v_call: TRBV20-1
clone_size: many
d_call: TRBD2
j_call: TRBJ2-1
cdr3_nt: TGCAGTGCCTTGGGTAGCGGGATCTACAATGAGCAGTTCTTC
cdr3_aa: CSALGSGIYNEQFF

v_call: TRBV4-1
clone_size: many
d_call: TRBD2
j_call: TRBJ2-2
cdr3_nt: TGCGCCAGCAGCCAAGATCAGAGCGGGAGAGTGGGTACCGGGGAGCTGTTTTTT
cdr3_aa: CASSQDQSGRVGTGELFF

v_call: TRBV19
clone_size: NA
d_call: TRBD1
j_call: TRBJ1-1
cdr3_nt: TGTGCCAGTACCGCTTCTGGGACAGGGGCCCTGGGAGCTTTCTTT
cdr3_aa: CASTASGTGALGAFF

v_call: TRBV7-2
clone_size: many
d_call: TRBD2
j_call: TRBJ2-1
cdr3_nt: TGTGCCAGCAGCCGAACCCCCTTAGCGGGAGTATCCTACAATGAGCAGTTCTTC
cdr3_aa: CASSRTPLAGVSYNEQFF

v_call: TRBV29-1
clone_size: many
d_call: NA
j_call: TRBJ1-4
cdr3_nt: TGCAGCGTTGGAACGTGGCCTAATGAAAAACTGTTTTTT
cdr3_aa: CSVGTWPNEKLFF

v_call: TRBV7-6
clone_size: many
d_call: NA
j_call: TRBJ2-5
cdr3_nt: TGTGCCAGCAGCGAAATGACACTTCCGACGGAGACCCAGTACTTC
cdr3_aa: CASSEMTLPTETQYF

v_call: TRBV2
clone_size: many
d_call: TRBD1
j_call: TRBJ1-5
cdr3_nt: TGTGCCAGCAGCGGGGACAGAAGTGCTAATCAGCCCCAGCATTTT
cdr3_aa: CASSGDRSANQPQHF

v_call: TRBV3-1
clone_size: many
d_call: NA
j_call: TRBJ2-3
cdr3_nt: TGTGCCAGCAGCCCTAACCAGGTTACGCAGTATTTT
cdr3_aa: CASSPNQVTQYF

v_call: TRBV2
clone_size: NA
d_call: NA
j_call: TRBJ2-7
cdr3_nt: TGTGCCAGCAGGAAAATAATCGGGTCGGTCGAGCAGTACTTC
cdr3_aa: CASRKIIGSVEQYF

v_call: TRBV7-8
clone_size: many
d_call: NA
j_call: TRBJ2-7
cdr3_nt: TGTGCCAGCAGCTTATCGCCGACCAAGATCTACGAGCAGTACTTC
cdr3_aa: CASSLSPTKIYEQYF

v_call: TRBV29-1
clone_size: many
d_call: TRBD1
j_call: TRBJ2-7
cdr3_nt: TGCAGCTACGGACAGGGCTACGAGCAGTACTTC
cdr3_aa: CSYGQGYEQYF

v_call: TRBV20-1
clone_size: many
d_call: NA
j_call: TRBJ2-7
cdr3_nt: TGCAGTGCTAGAGAACCTGGGGTTTCCTACGAGCAGTACTTC
cdr3_aa: CSAREPGVSYEQYF

v_call: TRBV7-1
clone_size: few
d_call: TRBD1
j_call: TRBJ1-2
cdr3_nt: TGTGCCAGCAGCCCCTACTCGGACAGGGTGGGTGGCTACACCTTC
cdr3_aa: CASSPYSDRVGGYTF

v_call: TRBV9
clone_size: many
d_call: TRBD2
j_call: TRBJ2-1
cdr3_nt: TGTGCCAGCAGCGTTAGCGGGGAATACAATGAGCAGTTCTTC
cdr3_aa: CASSVSGEYNEQFF

v_call: TRBV29-1
clone_size: many
d_call: NA
j_call: TRBJ1-2
cdr3_nt: TGCAGCGTTGGGCCTGAAGAACCCCTCGGCTACACCTTC
cdr3_aa: CSVGPEEPLGYTF